The rows below give T cell receptor beta chains drawn from one sample of a study of blood T cell repertoires in COVID-19. TCRdb's copy holds only in-frame clones and misses some; the assay was immunoSEQ multiplex PCR. The table lists some 170,000 clones, approximately 88% of them singletons, with 1.5% to 2% in the top ten. Sequencing was performed on peripheral blood. These receptor sequences come from a woman aged 45-65 years with acute or convalescent COVID-19. Each CDR3 is given with its conserved first and last residue. A D gene is named only where the DNA matches it firmly. Expanded clones get a size class; other rows say once, few or many, or leave the size out.

v_gene	abundance	d_gene	j_gene	CDR3aa	CDR3nt
TRBV19	-	TRBD1	TRBJ1-2	CASSTRQGNGYTF	TGTGCCAGTAGTACCAGACAGGGCAATGGCTACACCTTC
TRBV11-3	few	-	TRBJ1-3	CASSFSSGNTIYF	TGTGCCAGCAGCTTCTCCTCTGGAAACACCATATATTTT
TRBV7-9	-	-	TRBJ1-5	CASSLGTANQPQHF	TGTGCCAGCAGCTTAGGGACAGCCAATCAGCCCCAGCATTTT
TRBV7-2	few	-	TRBJ1-1	CASSPTRGRETEAFF	TGTGCCAGCAGCCCAACCAGGGGCCGCGAAACTGAAGCTTTCTTT
TRBV9	once	TRBD2	TRBJ2-5	CASSPRTRGETQYF	TGTGCCAGCAGCCCCCGGACTAGAGGAGAGACCCAGTACTTC
TRBV7-9	-	TRBD1	TRBJ1-1	CASSLASGTGIMNTEAFF	TGTGCCAGCAGCTTAGCGTCTGGGACAGGCATCATGAACACTGAAGCTTTCTTT
TRBV6-2/TRBV6-3	-	TRBD1	TRBJ2-1	CASSTTLKYRGGYNEQFF	TGTGCCAGCAGCACAACATTAAAATACAGGGGCGGGTACAATGAGCAGTTCTTC
TRBV7-9	-	-	TRBJ2-3	CASSLAGLNTDTQYF	TGTGCCAGCAGCTTAGCGGGACTCAACACAGATACGCAGTATTTT
TRBV7-9	-	-	TRBJ1-2	CASSWTPDAGYTF	TGTGCCAGCAGCTGGACACCCGACGCGGGCTACACCTTC
TRBV6-2/TRBV6-3	few	-	TRBJ1-6	CASSSLEGSPLHF	TGTGCCAGCAGTTCCCTCGAGGGTTCACCCCTCCACTTT
TRBV18	-	-	TRBJ1-5	CASSPEVGQPQHF	TGTGCCAGCTCACCAGAGGTCGGCCAGCCCCAGCATTTT
TRBV7-3	-	TRBD1	TRBJ2-3	CASSSYRGQGTDTQYF	TGTGCCAGCAGCTCGTACAGGGGGCAGGGCACAGATACGCAGTATTTT
TRBV5-1	-	TRBD1	TRBJ2-5	CASSNGQGGETQYF	TGCGCCAGCAGCAACGGACAGGGCGGCGAGACCCAGTACTTC
TRBV2	-	-	TRBJ2-7	CASIEWRGPYEQYF	TGTGCCAGCATAGAATGGAGGGGTCCCTACGAGCAGTACTTC
TRBV18	-	-	TRBJ2-3	CASSPAEDTQYF	TGTGCCAGCTCACCGGCAGAAGATACGCAGTATTTT
TRBV19	-	TRBD2	TRBJ2-3	CASSSSGGGPDTQYF	TGTGCCAGTAGTTCTAGCGGGGGCGGCCCAGATACGCAGTATTTT
TRBV5-1	-	TRBD1	TRBJ1-2	CASSLGDREAGYTF	TGCGCCAGCAGCTTGGGGGACAGGGAGGCTGGCTACACCTTC
TRBV14	-	TRBD1	TRBJ1-5	CASSHRGQGIDTRNQPQHF	TGTGCCAGCAGCCACCGGGGACAGGGGATTGATACGCGCAATCAGCCCCAGCATTTT
TRBV6-5	few	-	TRBJ1-1	CASSSQGMEAEAFF	TGTGCCAGCAGTTCCCAGGGGATGGAGGCTGAAGCTTTCTTT
TRBV18	-	-	TRBJ1-2	CASSPAGYHGYTF	TGTGCCAGCTCACCAGCAGGGTACCATGGCTACACCTTC
TRBV5-6	-	TRBD1	TRBJ2-2	CASSRDSQTGELFF	TGTGCCAGCAGCCGGGACAGCCAGACCGGGGAGCTGTTTTTT
TRBV11-2	-	TRBD1	TRBJ2-7	CASSLSGGPYEQYF	TGTGCCAGCAGCCTTTCAGGGGGACCCTACGAGCAGTACTTC
TRBV5-4	-	-	TRBJ1-1	CASSSSAGVSTEAFF	TGTGCCAGCAGCTCCTCGGCGGGGGTCAGCACTGAAGCTTTCTTT
TRBV5-1	-	TRBD1	TRBJ1-4	CASSLMTGSNEKLFF	TGCGCCAGCAGCTTGATGACAGGGAGTAATGAAAAACTGTTTTTT
TRBV21-1	-	-	TRBJ2-5	CASSKVGFGQGRRGETQYF	TGTGCCAGCAGCAAGGTGGGCTTCGGACAGGGGAGGAGGGGGGAGACCCAGTACTTC
TRBV7-9	-	TRBD1	TRBJ1-1	CASSPDLLRGHTEAFF	TGTGCCAGCAGCCCGGACTTACTAAGGGGGCACACTGAAGCTTTCTTT
TRBV6-1	once	-	TRBJ1-2	CASSEETGTFYGYTF	TGTGCCAGCAGTGAGGAGACAGGCACCTTCTATGGCTACACCTTC
TRBV5-1	once	TRBD1	TRBJ2-7	CASSLGQGEYEQYF	TGCGCCAGCAGCCTAGGACAGGGGGAATACGAGCAGTACTTC
TRBV15	-	-	TRBJ1-6	CATGAFNSPLHF	TGTGCCACCGGAGCCTTTAATTCACCCCTCCACTTT
TRBV5-6	-	TRBD1	TRBJ2-2	CASSPQGRGTGELFF	TGTGCCAGCAGCCCACAGGGGCGAGGTACCGGGGAGCTGTTTTTT
TRBV6-2/TRBV6-3	once	TRBD2	TRBJ2-3	CASSYGGTSGSTDTQYF	TGTGCCAGCAGTTACGGCGGGACTAGCGGGAGCACAGATACGCAGTATTTT
TRBV7-8	-	TRBD2	TRBJ2-1	CASSLEAGVGIVEQFF	TGTGCCAGCAGCTTAGAAGCGGGAGTTGGTATCGTGGAGCAGTTCTTC
TRBV7-6	-	TRBD1	TRBJ1-1	CASSADRAHGTEAFF	TGTGCCAGCAGCGCAGACAGGGCCCACGGCACTGAAGCTTTCTTT
TRBV7-2	-	TRBD2	TRBJ2-5	CASSRRLAGGGETQYF	TGTGCCAGCAGCCGGAGACTAGCGGGGGGAGGGGAGACCCAGTACTTC
TRBV7-8	-	TRBD2	TRBJ2-3	CASSRDAGGASRVTQYF	TGTGCCAGCAGCCGAGATGCGGGAGGGGCCTCGAGGGTCACGCAGTATTTT
TRBV27	-	-	TRBJ1-2	CASSLSGAGVTYGYTF	TGTGCCAGCAGTTTATCGGGGGCAGGGGTCACCTATGGCTACACCTTC
TRBV5-8	-	-	TRBJ2-2	CASSLIDQDTGELFF	TGTGCCAGCAGCCTAATCGACCAGGACACCGGGGAGCTGTTTTTT
TRBV30	-	TRBD2	TRBJ2-2	CAWSVPGLGTGELFF	TGTGCCTGGAGTGTTCCGGGACTAGGCACCGGGGAGCTGTTTTTT
TRBV7-9	-	-	TRBJ1-3	CASSWRGTGNTIYF	TGTGCCAGCAGCTGGAGAGGAACTGGAAACACCATATATTTT
TRBV9	-	-	TRBJ1-3	CASSVNSGNTIYF	TGTGCCAGCAGCGTCAACTCTGGAAACACCATATATTTT
TRBV10-3	-	TRBD2	TRBJ2-3	CASSLAGGPLNTDTQYF	TGTGCCAGTTCACTAGCGGGAGGGCCCCTAAACACAGATACGCAGTATTTT
TRBV10-3	once	-	TRBJ2-1	CAISEPQRNSYNEQFF	TGTGCCATCAGTGAGCCCCAGCGGAACTCCTACAATGAGCAGTTCTTC
TRBV2	once	-	TRBJ2-5	CASSGGPRETQYF	TGTGCCAGCAGTGGCGGGCCGCGCGAGACCCAGTACTTC
TRBV24-1	once	-	TRBJ1-2	CATSEGGKGGYTF	TGTGCCACCAGTGAGGGGGGGAAAGGTGGCTACACCTTC
TRBV6-5	-	-	TRBJ1-2	CASSYLGGRPYGYTF	TGTGCCAGCAGTTACCTCGGGGGACGTCCCTATGGCTACACCTTC
TRBV4-1	-	-	TRBJ2-1	CASSQDGSLYNEQFF	TGCGCCAGCAGCCAAGATGGGAGCTTATACAATGAGCAGTTCTTC
TRBV20-1	-	TRBD2	TRBJ2-5	CSASRRGVTQETQYF	TGCAGTGCTAGTAGACGGGGGGTTACCCAAGAGACCCAGTACTTC